This passage covers 31 T cell receptor beta chains from one sample sequenced in a study of shared clonotypes between healthy human individuals. Profiled with immunoSEQ multiplex PCR; TCRdb holds only in-frame clones, not every one. The sample holds under 350,000 clones, roughly 84% seen once. Sequenced material: memory CD8+ T cells sorted from blood. As to subset: CD45RO+ cells pooled with CCR7-negative TemRA cells. The origin of the receptors is a man younger than 35 in good health.

The V call is TRBV27, the J call TRBJ2-4; tentative D call: TRBD2 (5 bases). The V and J ends lost 5 bases and 9 bases respectively, with 11 bases between them. The CDR3 consists of 12 residues. Germline values: CDR1 MNHEY, CDR2 SMNVEV (reference sequence). The CDR3 nucleotides read TGTGCCAGCAGTCCCGGCGGGTCCATTCAGTACTTC. Encoded protein: CASSPGGSIQYF.

V and J are TRBV6-5 and TRBJ1-2; no clear D. Germline V gene lookup returns CDR1 MNHEY and CDR2 SVGAGI. Trimming left V 0 bases short and J 2 bases short, with 10 bases between. The CDR3 loop spans 15 amino acids. The DNA for the CDR3 is TGTGCCAGCAGTTACTCGATGGACTCAAACTATGGCTACACCTTC. It is translated as CASSYSMDSNYGYTF.

This clone has just one count. V gene TRBV6-5 combines with J gene TRBJ1-2, with 8 bases identical to TRBD1. Germline V lookup: CDR1 MNHEY, CDR2 SVGAGI. V gave up 8 bases and J gave up 4 bases; unmatched junction bases: 6. The CDR3 spans 13 residues. The CDR3 protein is CASGQGGSYGYTF. CDR3 DNA sequence: TGTGCCAGCGGACAGGGCGGGTCCTATGGCTACACCTTC.

V usage is TRBV11-2 and J usage is TRBJ2-7; D gene ambiguous. The CDR3 extends over 13 amino acids. The germline V gene has CDR1 SGHAT and CDR2 FQNNGV. The V gene lost 1 base and the J gene lost 8 bases, with 12 bases spanning the gap. In DNA form, the CDR3 reads TGTGCCAGCAGCTTAGGCTCCAAACCAAAGCAGTACTTC. This translates into CASSLGSKPKQYF.

The gene calls are TRBV4-1 and TRBJ2-7; possible D gene TRBD1, 5 bases. This CDR3 is 15 amino acids long. Germline-derived CDR1 and CDR2 are MGHRA and YSYEKL. V lost 0 bases and J 5 bases, leaving 14 bases between the germline ends. CDR3 nucleotides: TGCGCCAGCAGCCAAGAGGGCAGGGCTAAAGACGAGCAGTACTTC. This translates into CASSQEGRAKDEQYF.

V and J are TRBV4-1 and TRBJ1-6; 9 bases are a match to TRBD1. Germline loops: CDR1 MGHRA, CDR2 YSYEKL. This CDR3 is 21 amino acids long. The trim removed 0 bases at V and 0 bases at J, leaving 12 bases unmatched. CDR3 in DNA: TGCGCCAGCAGCCAAGACCCCGGGACAGGGACTGAGAGCTCCTATAATTCACCCCTCCACTTT. This translates into CASSQDPGTGTESSYNSPLHF.

The chain links TRBV27 to TRBJ1-2, with D perhaps matching TRBD1 (5 bases). Between the trimmed V and J ends, which lost 5 bases and 0 bases, there was a span of 13 bases. This CDR3 contains 15 residues. In germline, CDR1 is MNHEY, CDR2 SMNVEV (reference sequence). As DNA, the CDR3 is TGTGCCAGCAGTGGCGGGACGGGTACTAACTATGGCTACACCTTC. Translation: CASSGGTGTNYGYTF.

The rearrangement links TRBV27 to TRBJ2-1; TRBD1 agrees at 12 bases. Germline V lookup: CDR1 MNHEY, CDR2 SMNVEV (reference sequence). This CDR3 comprises 18 residues. Trimming cost V 0 bases and J 7 bases; bases outside gene matches: 10. The chain's CDR3 is CASSLSPLRDRGLNEQFF. The CDR3 nucleotides read TGTGCCAGCAGTTTATCGCCCCTTCGGGACAGGGGGCTTAATGAGCAGTTCTTC.

A remark on this clone: Other nucleotide sequences from this sample produce the same CDR3. The chain recombines TRBV6-5 with TRBJ2-1; D not resolved. Per the germline V gene, CDR1 is MNHEY and CDR2 is SVGAGI. The CDR3 contains 12 residues. V shed 0 bases and J shed 9 bases, with 6 bases lying between them. This CDR3 is CASSYSGSEQFF. CDR3 nucleotides: TGTGCCAGCAGTTACTCGGGCTCTGAGCAGTTCTTC.

V is TRBV19 and J is TRBJ2-5; no clear D. The CDR3 covers 14 residues. Trimming stripped 5 bases from V and 2 bases from J, with 12 bases between. Germline V CDR1 and CDR2: LNHDA, SQIVND (reference sequence). CDR3 loop: CASSPLWVQETQYF. The CDR3, as DNA: TGTGCCAGTAGTCCTCTTTGGGTTCAAGAGACCCAGTACTTC.

This chain uses TRBV12-2 with TRBJ1-6. TRBV12-2 is classified as a pseudogene. This CDR3 is built from 13 residues. The CDR3 nucleotides are TGTGCAAGTCGCCCGGGATTATCTTCACCCCTCCACTTT. The encoded protein is CASRPGLSSPLHF.

This clone is a singleton in its sample. The chain couples TRBV6-5 to TRBJ2-5; TRBD1 matches at 8 bases. Germline V gives CDR1 MNHEY, CDR2 SVGAGI. Trimming cost V 2 bases and J 11 bases; bases outside gene matches: 4. This CDR3 spans 12 amino acids. In DNA, the CDR3 is TGTGCCAGCAGTTACCTGACAGGGGAGCAGTACTTC. Residues: CASSYLTGEQYF.

The rearrangement uses TRBV6-5 and TRBJ1-1; D not resolved. This CDR3 contains 13 residues. Germline loops: CDR1 MNHEY, CDR2 SVGAGI. V lost 3 bases, J lost 4 bases, and 9 bases lay in between. The CDR3 nucleotides are TGTGCCAGCAGTTATACGGGCACCACTGAAGCTTTCTTT. Encoded protein: CASSYTGTTEAFF.

V usage is TRBV7-8 and J usage is TRBJ1-2, with D perhaps matching TRBD1 (6 bases). There are 16 residues in the CDR3. Germline V gene data show CDR1 as SGHVS and CDR2 as FQNEAQ. The V gene lost 1 base and the J gene lost 4 bases, with 16 bases spanning the gap. The DNA for the CDR3 is TGTGCCAGCAGCTTAGGCGGAACAGGGTCCGGCTATGGCTACACCTTC. Amino acids: CASSLGGTGSGYGYTF.

This rearrangement joins TRBV27 to TRBJ2-7; TRBD1 matches at 8 bases. V trimming: 5 bases; J trimming: 7 bases; junction bases outside the gene matches: 16. Germline-derived CDR1 and CDR2 are MNHEY and SMNVEV (reference sequence). The CDR3 loop spans 16 amino acids. The CDR3 DNA reads as TGTGCCAGCAGTGAATCGACAGGGGAGGTACTATGGGAGCAGTACTTC. This gives the protein CASSESTGEVLWEQYF.

This clone was observed many times. The V call is TRBV27, the J call TRBJ1-1, with D possibly being TRBD1 (5 bases). CDR3 size: 11 residues. CDR1 is MNHEY and CDR2 is SMNVEV in the germline V gene (reference sequence). Trimming stripped 6 bases from V and 5 bases from J, with 7 bases between. The CDR3 bases are TGTGCCAGCAGATGGGGGACTGAAGCTTTCTTT. Amino acids: CASRWGTEAFF.

The chain couples TRBV6-5 to TRBJ2-4; 7 nucleotides match TRBD1. From germline, CDR1 is MNHEY and CDR2 SVGAGI. This CDR3 region has 16 residues. V shed 3 bases, J shed 1 base, and the junction held 6 bases outside the gene matches. The DNA for the CDR3 is TGTGCCAGCAGTTATGACAGGGCTTTTGCCAAAAACATTCAGTACTTC. Its translation: CASSYDRAFAKNIQYF.

The V call is TRBV7-9, the J call TRBJ2-1; 8 bases match TRBD2. Unmatched junction bases numbered 3, after V lost 3 bases and J lost 11 bases. This CDR3 comprises 12 residues. CDR1 SEHNR and CDR2 FQNEAQ come from the germline V gene (reference sequence). CDR3 coding DNA: TGTGCCAGCAGCTTCAGCGGGAGCCAGCAGTTCTTC. It translates to CASSFSGSQQFF.

The V gene is TRBV5-5, the J gene TRBJ1-5; no definite D call. Looked up from germline, CDR1 is SGHKS and CDR2 is YYEKEE (reference sequence). Trimming removed 0 bases from V and 0 bases from J, with 4 bases in between. This CDR3 is 14 amino acids long. The DNA of the CDR3 is TGTGCCAGCAGCTTGGGGATTAGCAATCAGCCCCAGCATTTT. Amino acid sequence: CASSLGISNQPQHF.

The V gene is TRBV7-9, the J gene TRBJ2-1, with D perhaps given as TRBD1 or TRBD2 (5 bases each). The CDR3 runs to 14 residues. Germline CDR1 is SEHNR and CDR2 is FQNEAQ (reference sequence). Trimming removed 11 bases at V and 7 bases at J, with 21 bases between. The CDR3 DNA reads as TGTGCCGCCAGGCCGTCCGGGGCTGGGAATGAGCAGTTCTTC. It specifies CAARPSGAGNEQFF.

The chain has TRBV6-1 and TRBJ2-1; 8 nucleotides agree with TRBD2. Germline assignment: CDR1 MNHNS and CDR2 SASEGT. The CDR3 extends over 16 amino acids. V lost 0 bases and J lost 2; bases outside the gene matches: 3. CDR3 nucleotide sequence: TGTGCCAGCAGTGAAGCGCCAGCGGGGGCCTACAATGAGCAGTTCTTC. Protein product: CASSEAPAGAYNEQFF.

The gene calls are TRBV7-9 and TRBJ2-5; D gene ambiguous. Germline CDR1 is SEHNR and CDR2 is FQNEAQ (reference sequence). The V gene lost 5 bases and the J gene lost 5 bases, with 21 bases spanning the gap. This CDR3 is built from 16 residues. As DNA, the CDR3 is TGTGCCAGCAGCCCTATGAAATTAGTCGAAAAGGAGACCCAGTACTTC. Translated: CASSPMKLVEKETQYF.

The rearrangement uses TRBV10-1 and TRBJ2-3, with 7 positions matching TRBD2. With 4 bases clipped from V and 5 bases from J, the junction kept 12 bases outside the gene matches. This CDR3 region has 16 residues. Germline-derived CDR1 and CDR2 are WNHNN and SYGVQD (reference sequence). The CDR3 DNA sequence: TGCGCCAGCAGTGTTACGGGGGAGGGCCCCGAAGATACGCAGTATTTT. Amino acid sequence: CASSVTGEGPEDTQYF.

This chain links TRBV11-2 with TRBJ2-7; D possibly corresponds to TRBD2 (5 bases). Per germline, CDR1 SGHAT and CDR2 FQNNGV. The length of the CDR3 is 10 residues. V lost 9 bases, J lost 4 bases, and 7 bases lay in between. CDR3 sequence (DNA): TGTGCCAGTCGGGGTTACGAGCAGTACTTC. Amino acids: CASRGYEQYF.

This clone was seen only once. J is TRBJ2-1 and V is TRBV10-3; 9 positions match TRBD1. This CDR3 region has 17 residues. CDR1 is ENHRY, CDR2 SYGVKD, per germline. Germline trimming cut 5 bases from V and 9 bases from J; bases unmatched to any gene: 17. In DNA form, the CDR3 reads TGTGCCATCAGTAAAACGATACCGGGACAGGGAGAGAGTGAGCAGTTCTTC. This encodes CAISKTIPGQGESEQFF.

The rearrangement uses TRBV29-1 and TRBJ2-3, with 15 bases fitting TRBD2. V shed 6 bases and J 0 bases; nucleotides not matched to a gene: 7. This CDR3 is 17 amino acids long. The germline V gene has CDR1 SQVTM and CDR2 ANQGSEA. The CDR3 coding sequence is TGCAGCGTCTCTGGGACTAGCGGGGGGACTAGCACAGATACGCAGTATTTT. Translating it yields CSVSGTSGGTSTDTQYF.

CDR3 residues: CASSESTRVTEAFF. The CDR3 DNA follows: TGCGCCAGCAGTGAGTCGACTCGAGTGACTGAAGCTTTCTTT. V is TRBV10-2 and J is TRBJ1-1; D uncertain. Per the germline V gene, CDR1 is WSHSY and CDR2 is SAAADI. The germline V and J ends were trimmed by 0 bases and 5 bases, with 10 bases remaining between them. The CDR3 contains 14 residues.

The chain is built from TRBV2 and TRBJ2-7; 9 bases align to TRBD2. In germline, CDR1 is SNHLY, CDR2 FYNNEI. This CDR3 is built from 15 residues. CDR3 sequence reads: CARGSSGSDPYEQYF. In DNA form, the CDR3 reads TGTGCTAGAGGGAGTAGCGGGAGTGATCCCTACGAGCAGTACTTC.

This clone turned up a few times. The chain uses TRBV9 and TRBJ2-3, with 7 bases aligning to TRBD2. Germline assignment: CDR1 SGDLS and CDR2 YYNGEE. The CDR3 runs to 14 residues. Trimming cost V 4 bases and J 4 bases; bases outside gene matches: 6. CDR3 bases: TGTGCCAGCAGCCTCGCGGGAGCGGCAGATACGCAGTATTTT. It codes for CASSLAGAADTQYF.

The sample holds one count of this clone. The V call is TRBV27, the J call TRBJ1-1, with a tentative D call TRBD1 (6 bases). Germline V gives CDR1 MNHEY, CDR2 SMNVEV (reference sequence). CDR3 length: 15 residues. Trimming removed 3 bases from V and 0 bases from J, with 11 bases in between. In DNA, the CDR3 is TGTGCCAGCAGTTTGGCGACAGGCATGAACACTGAAGCTTTCTTT. It encodes CASSLATGMNTEAFF.

V and J are TRBV6-1 and TRBJ2-3, with 10 positions matching TRBD2. Germline V CDR1 and CDR2: MNHNS, SASEGT. The CDR3 has 18 amino acids. V was clipped by 3 bases and J by 0 bases; unmatched bases: 9. The CDR3 here is CASSEFLAGATSTDTQYF. The DNA for the CDR3 is TGTGCCAGCAGTGAGTTCCTAGCGGGGGCCACTAGCACAGATACGCAGTATTTT.